A single sample is the source of the 12 T cell receptor beta chains below, sequenced in a study of blood T cell repertoires in COVID-19. The assay was immunoSEQ multiplex PCR, and TCRdb's table has in-frame clones only and misses some. This repertoire shows roughly 150,000 clones, roughly nine tenths found once; its top ten account for over 10%. The sample comprised peripheral blood. The receptors originated from a man between 18 and 29 years old with COVID-19, enrolled during active disease.

This rearrangement joins TRBV7-3 to TRBJ1-1, with D possibly matching TRBD1 (6 bases). CDR1 is SGHTA, CDR2 FQGTGA, per germline. This CDR3 is 14 amino acids long. V lost 3 bases, J lost 5 bases, and 13 bases lay in between. CDR3 DNA: TGTGCCAGCAGCTTTGGGCAGGGGCGGACTGAAGCTTTCTTT. Translated: CASSFGQGRTEAFF. Full variable domain (remainder filled in from reference TRBV7-3 and TRBJ1-1): GAGVSQTPSNKVTEKGKYVELRCDPISGHTALYWYRQSLGQGPEFLIYFQGTGAADDSGLPNDRFFAVRPEGSVSTLKIQRTERGDSAVYLCASSFGQGRTEAFFGQGTRLTVV.

V is TRBV7-9 and J is TRBJ2-1; TRBD1 matches at 8 bases. V dropped 5 bases and J dropped 5; count of bases not matched to a gene: 8. In germline, CDR1 is SEHNR, CDR2 FQNEAQ (reference sequence). The CDR3 has 15 residues. The CDR3, as DNA: TGTGCCAGCAGCGACCGGGACAGGTTCAACAATGAGCAGTTCTTC. It codes for CASSDRDRFNNEQFF.

The genes are TRBV5-6 and TRBJ2-5; 9 nucleotides align to TRBD2. After removal of 2 bases from V and 5 bases from J, the junction contained 7 bases not matched to a gene. CDR1 is SGHDT, CDR2 YYEEEE, per germline. CDR3 size: 15 residues. CDR3 amino acids: CASSFGLAGVETQYF. In nucleotides, the CDR3 is TGTGCCAGCAGCTTCGGGTTAGCGGGAGTGGAGACCCAGTACTTC.

This clone appeared once. The chain recombines TRBV12-5 with TRBJ2-1, with TRBD1 as a possible D gene (6 bases). V gave up 5 bases and J gave up 3 bases, with 11 bases separating them. The CDR3 consists of 14 residues. The V gene's germline CDR1 is LGHNT and CDR2 FRNRAP. This chain's CDR3 is CASGLRDNYNEQFF. CDR3 nucleotides: TGTGCTAGTGGTCTCCGGGACAACTACAATGAGCAGTTCTTC.

The rearrangement links TRBV19 to TRBJ1-1, with D possibly TRBD1 on 5 matching bases. CDR1 LNHDA and CDR2 SQIVND come from the germline V gene (reference sequence). The CDR3 consists of 13 residues. The V gene lost 5 bases and the J gene lost 0 bases, with 7 bases spanning the gap. CDR3 nucleotides: TGTGCCAGTAGTGACAGACTGAACACTGAAGCTTTCTTT. It is translated as CASSDRLNTEAFF. The whole variable domain, filled in from reference TRBV19 and TRBJ1-1, reads DGGITQSPKYLFRKEGQNVTLSCEQNLNHDAMYWYRQDPGQGLRLIYYSQIVNDFQKGDIAEGYSVSREKKESFPLTVTSAQKNPTAFYLCASSDRLNTEAFFGQGTRLTVV.

V and J are TRBV7-2 and TRBJ2-4; D is ambiguous. Germline V gives CDR1 SGHTA, CDR2 FQGNSA. With 3 bases removed from V and 8 bases from J, the gap between germline ends came to 5 bases. This CDR3 region has 11 residues. The CDR3 here is CASSFEDIQYF. In nucleotides, the CDR3 is TGTGCCAGCAGCTTCGAGGACATTCAGTACTTC.

The table lists this clone with a few counts. The J gene is TRBJ2-1, the V gene TRBV24-1; weak D call: TRBD2 (5 bases). Germline V gene sequence: CDR1 KGHDR, CDR2 SFDVKD. Trimming took 3 bases from V and 9 from J, leaving 17 bases between them. This CDR3 is 15 amino acids long. The CDR3 reads CATSDPGRTDFEQFF. In DNA form, the CDR3 reads TGTGCCACCAGTGATCCCGGACGGACGGACTTTGAGCAGTTCTTC.

A single count supports this clone. This chain connects TRBV4-2 to TRBJ2-7; D unresolved. Germline V gene lookup returns CDR1 LGHNA and CDR2 YNFKEQ. CDR3 length: 13 residues. Trimming pared 2 bases from V and 2 bases from J, leaving 7 bases between. Here the CDR3 DNA reads TGTGCCAGCAGCCAAAACCGGGCCTACGAGCAGTACTTC. The encoded protein is CASSQNRAYEQYF.

The chain joins TRBV28 to TRBJ2-1; D uncertain. This CDR3 is built from 14 residues. CDR1 is MDHEN, CDR2 SYDVKM, per germline. Trimming stripped 2 bases from V and 3 bases from J, with 8 bases between. DNA for the CDR3: TGTGCCAGCAGTTTAGAGGTCCTCTACAATGAGCAGTTCTTC. Encoded protein: CASSLEVLYNEQFF.

This clone was observed once. The J gene is TRBJ2-7, the V gene TRBV7-8; 7 bases are shared with TRBD1. This CDR3 contains 15 residues. Germline V gives CDR1 SGHVS, CDR2 FQNEAQ. J lost 2 bases, V lost 5 bases, and 9 bases had no gene match. CDR3: CASSTPGGPPYEQYF. The CDR3 DNA is TGTGCCAGCAGCACCCCAGGGGGACCCCCCTACGAGCAGTACTTC.

The rearrangement joins TRBV15 to TRBJ1-5; 8 bases fit TRBD1. Germline lookup yields CDR1 LNHNV and CDR2 YYDKDF (reference sequence). This CDR3 has 17 amino acids. V lost 0 bases, J lost 3 bases, and 7 bases stayed unmatched. CDR3 DNA sequence: TGTGCCACCAGCAGAGAAGGAGGACAGGGTATCAATCAGCCCCAGCATTTT. This gives the protein CATSREGGQGINQPQHF.

The chain is built from TRBV2 and TRBJ1-5, with 8 bases lining up with TRBD1. V shed 6 bases, J shed 0 bases, and the junction held 13 bases outside the gene matches. The CDR3 runs to 18 residues. Germline lookup yields CDR1 SNHLY and CDR2 FYNNEI. The chain's CDR3 is CASSYTRTGWNSNQPQHF. The DNA of the CDR3 is TGTGCCAGCAGCTACACCAGGACAGGGTGGAATAGCAATCAGCCCCAGCATTTT.